The T cell receptor beta chain under discussion was sequenced for a study of read filtering for tumor transcriptome and immune sequencing. V was clipped by 7 bases and J by 4 bases; unmatched bases: 5. CDR1 and CDR2 (germline): SNHLY, FYNNEI. CDR3 length: 14 residues. In its sample, this clonotype was seen many times. The library was built from around 380 ng RNA with molecular barcoded adaptors for alpha/delta and beta/gamma chains. From the reads, TCRdb called clonotypes with MiXCR, one entry per CDR3 protein. The sample has 50,000 to 65,000 distinct CDR3 sequences, roughly a fifth seen once; the top ten hold about 14%. Sampling of bone marrow took place during active disease in every patient.

Specimen: a population of CD138-negative cells sorted from bone marrow. The chain combines TRBV2 with TRBJ2-2; 8 positions match TRBD1. This receptor was obtained from a donor aged 40 or over with multiple myeloma. This CDR3 is CASNRGVLTGELFF. CDR3 DNA sequence: TGTGCCAGCAACAGGGGGGTCCTCACCGGGGAGCTGTTTTTT.